The rows below give T cell receptor beta chains drawn from one sample of a study of human T cells and chemical hapten exposure. A single record per CDR3 protein comes from TCRdb applying MiXCR to the RACE reads. Of under 45,000 distinct CDR3 sequences in the sample, about 10% were seen once. The material was whole blood, obtained in connection with sensitization to the hapten diphenylcyclopropenone (DPC). Receptors originate from a man aged 30 to 39 with alopecia areata. Some clones in this sample may be carry-over from other donors' samples. Both conserved end residues are part of each CDR3. The order of the fields is CDR3 length, D gene, clone size, J gene, V gene, CDR3 DNA, CDR3 protein. A D gene is named only where the DNA matches it firmly. For some rows the clone size is stated as once, few or many, or as a class when expanded; others skip it.

>13|NA|many|TRBJ2-5|TRBV12-3/TRBV12-4
TGTGCCAGCAGTTTAATCAGCCAAGAGACCCAGTACTTC
CASSLISQETQYF
>19|NA|many|TRBJ1-6|TRBV4-3
TGCGCCAGCAGCCAATCGACCGGGACCCAAAGCTCCTATAATTCACCCCTCCACTTT
CASSQSTGTQSSYNSPLHF
>15|NA|few|TRBJ1-3|TRBV6-2/TRBV6-3
TGTGCCAGCAGTTACGACAGCTACTCTGGAAACACCATATATTTT
CASSYDSYSGNTIYF
>15|TRBD1|medium-sized|TRBJ1-6|TRBV7-9
TGTGCCAGCAGCTCACCCGACAGGGGGAAGTCACCCCTCCACTTT
CASSSPDRGKSPLHF
>17|NA|NA|TRBJ2-5|TRBV4-3
TGCGCCAGCAGCCAACCGCTGAAGGTAGGGGCAGAAGAGACCCAGTACTTC
CASSQPLKVGAEETQYF
>15|TRBD1|many|TRBJ2-1|TRBV27
TGTGCCAGCAGTTATCTTTGGGGCGACAGGGCTGAGCAGTTCTTC
CASSYLWGDRAEQFF
>15|NA|NA|TRBJ2-4|TRBV20-1
TGCAGTGCTACTGGATCGGAAGCAGCCAAAAACATTCAGTACTTC
CSATGSEAAKNIQYF
>14|NA|NA|TRBJ2-3|TRBV7-6
TGTGCCAGCAGCTCGAGGGGACTGCGGGATACGCAGTATTTT
CASSSRGLRDTQYF
>15|TRBD2|many|TRBJ2-3|TRBV6-6
TGTGCCAGCAGTTACCCCGGGACTAAGTCTGATACGCAGTATTTT
CASSYPGTKSDTQYF
>14|TRBD2|few|TRBJ2-1|TRBV29-1
TGCAGCGTTAATCCCAGGACTAGCTCCAATGAGCAGTTCTTC
CSVNPRTSSNEQFF
>16|TRBD1|few|TRBJ1-2|TRBV20-1
TGCAGTGCTAGACGGCCGGGACAGGGAACGGCGTATGGCTACACCTTC
CSARRPGQGTAYGYTF
>15|TRBD2|few|TRBJ2-5|TRBV11-2
TGTGCCAGCAGCTTACCAGCGGGGCCCCAAGAGACCCAGTACTTC
CASSLPAGPQETQYF
>15|TRBD2|few|TRBJ2-1|TRBV14
TGTGCCAGCAGCCTGGCGGCGGGAGGGCCTTTTGAGCAGTTCTTC
CASSLAAGGPFEQFF
>16|NA|many|TRBJ2-2|TRBV5-4
TGTGCCAGCAGCAGGGGACCGAGAGTAAACACCGGGGAGCTGTTTTTT
CASSRGPRVNTGELFF
>12|NA|many|TRBJ2-5|TRBV7-6
TGTGCCAGCAGCGTCCAAGGGGAGACCCAGTACTTC
CASSVQGETQYF
>15|NA|many|TRBJ2-3|TRBV27
TGTGCCAGCAGTTTAACCGACAGGCGCACAGATACGCAGTATTTT
CASSLTDRRTDTQYF
>14|NA|many|TRBJ2-3|TRBV20-1
TGCAGTGCCCCCGTCTCACTCACCACAGATACGCAGTATTTT
CSAPVSLTTDTQYF
>13|NA|few|TRBJ1-2|TRBV7-9
TGTGCCAGCAGTCGCGGGTCAGATTATGGCTACACCTTC
CASSRGSDYGYTF
>15|TRBD1|few|TRBJ2-3|TRBV15
TGTGCCACCAGCCCAAGACAGGGTAGCACAGATACGCAGTATTTT
CATSPRQGSTDTQYF
>17|NA|many|TRBJ2-3|TRBV4-2
TGTGCCAGCAGCCCCCAAAACTCCGGGGACCCCACAGATACGCAGTATTTT
CASSPQNSGDPTDTQYF
>16|NA|few|TRBJ2-2|TRBV11-2
TGTGCCAGCAGCCCAAGGACGGCGTCGAACACCGGGGAGCTGTTTTTT
CASSPRTASNTGELFF
>16|NA|few|TRBJ1-5|TRBV18
TGTGCCAGCTCACCGCAGACCCTAGGGGACAATCAGCCCCAGCATTTT
CASSPQTLGDNQPQHF
>13|TRBD1|many|TRBJ1-5|TRBV20-1
TGCAGTGCTAGCAGGGGGGTGAGTCAGCCCCAGCATTTT
CSASRGVSQPQHF
>20|NA|NA|TRBJ2-3|TRBV7-8
TGTGCCAGCAGGCCCTTTGGAGGGGGCCTGTTCCTTTCCAGCACAGATACGCAGTATTTT
CASRPFGGGLFLSSTDTQYF
>15|NA|many|TRBJ1-6|TRBV28
TGTGCCAGCAGTCCTTTACGGGGGCTGGGCTCACCCCTCCACTTT
CASSPLRGLGSPLHF
>13|NA|NA|TRBJ2-3|TRBV6-2/TRBV6-3
TGTGCCACCGGAAGGGAACTCACAGATACGCAGTATTTT
CATGRELTDTQYF
>13|NA|NA|TRBJ2-7|TRBV3-1
TGTGCCAGCAGCCAAGTAATCGGATACGAGCAGTACTTC
CASSQVIGYEQYF
>13|NA|NA|TRBJ2-1|TRBV12-3/TRBV12-4
TGTGCCAGCAGTTTACGAGGATTCAATGAGCAGTTCTTC
CASSLRGFNEQFF
>15|NA|many|TRBJ1-6|TRBV9
TGTGCCAGCAGCGTAGAGCCGGGAACAGATTCACCCCTCCACTTT
CASSVEPGTDSPLHF
>16|NA|many|TRBJ1-2|TRBV10-3
TGTGCCATCAGCCAAGGCGGGGGCTCGCCTAACTATGGCTACACCTTC
CAISQGGGSPNYGYTF
>14|TRBD1|NA|TRBJ1-5|TRBV7-9
TGTGCCAGCAGCCCCGACAGGGAAGATCAGCCCCAGCATTTT
CASSPDREDQPQHF
>14|TRBD2|many|TRBJ2-1|TRBV5-1
TGCGCCAGCAGCTTGTCCGGACTAGGGGATGAGCAGTTCTTC
CASSLSGLGDEQFF
>14|NA|many|TRBJ2-7|TRBV27
TGTGCCAGCAGTTTATCGTGGGGGACCTACGAGCAGTACTTC
CASSLSWGTYEQYF
>15|TRBD2|many|TRBJ2-5|TRBV4-1
TGCGCCAGCAGCCCTGGGACTAGCGTACAAGAGACCCAGTACTTC
CASSPGTSVQETQYF
>12|NA|many|TRBJ2-7|TRBV18
TGTGCCAGCTCTCAGAGGGGTGACGAGCAGTACTTC
CASSQRGDEQYF
>15|NA|many|TRBJ1-5|TRBV6-2/TRBV6-3
TGTGCCAGCAGTTACCTCGAGAGTAGCAATCAGCCCCAGCATTTT
CASSYLESSNQPQHF